The TCR beta chain under discussion was sequenced for a study of radiation and T cells in renal cell carcinoma. Study observations and caveats: Irradiated tumors had higher TCR clonality than control tumors. Intratumoral heterogeneity was not captured in these 0.95 to 1 g regions.

Treatment meaning: treatment-naive control, cytoreductive nephrectomy. Treatment-naive patients without radiation supplied the control tumors at nephrectomy. CDR1 is MNHEY and CDR2 is SVGAGI in the germline V gene. The CDR3 has 14 amino acids. V dropped 6 bases and J dropped 4; count of bases not matched to a gene: 8. Here immunoSEQ multiplex PCR was the method, and the copy in TCRdb shows in-frame clones only, minus some. The profile shows approximately 21,000 clones, around 50% of them singletons. By share, this clone ranks as medium-sized (0.01 to 0.1%). Its antigen is currently unknown. Sequences were derived from tumor tissue, sampled from a patient whose treatment was nephrectomy without radiotherapy. This TCR was recovered from a human donor with renal cell carcinoma. This sequence joins TRBV6-5 and TRBJ1-1; TRBD1 matches at 7 bases. In DNA, the CDR3 is TGTGCCAGCAGCGCAACAGGGGTGACCACTGAAGCTTTCTTT. Protein product: CASSATGVTTEAFF.